Each of the 18 T cell receptor beta chains below was sequenced from the same sample in a study of T cells after yellow fever vaccination. Using its own MiXCR run on the 5' RACE reads, TCRdb lists one record per CDR3 protein. The sample yields 200,000 to 300,000 distinct CDR3 sequences, 10% to 15% seen once. Sample: CD4+ T cells sorted from PBMCs, taken 45 days after the yellow fever booster vaccination. The origin of the receptors is a man aged 30 to 39 who received the YFV17D yellow fever vaccine.

The table lists this clonotype with a few counts. The chain carries TRBV28 and TRBJ2-1, with 16 bases aligning to TRBD2. The CDR3 is 15 amino acids. V lost 6 bases and J lost 11; bases outside the gene matches: 7. CDR1 and CDR2 (germline): MDHEN, SYDVKM. CDR3 sequence: CASRPGLAGGPQQFF. The CDR3 nucleotides are TGTGCCAGCAGACCGGGACTAGCGGGAGGGCCTCAGCAGTTCTTC.

This rearrangement joins TRBV7-8 to TRBJ2-7; the D is unclear. V dropped 1 base and J dropped 2 bases, with 9 bases sitting between them. The CDR3 is made up of 14 amino acids. Germline values: CDR1 SGHVS, CDR2 FQNEAQ. The CDR3 nucleotides are TGTGCCAGCAGCTTAGAGAGCCTAACCTACGAGCAGTACTTC. Its translation: CASSLESLTYEQYF.

This chain connects TRBV27 to TRBJ2-7, with D possibly matching TRBD1 (7 bases). Trimming left V 5 bases short and J 7 bases short, with 24 bases between. The CDR3 has 16 amino acids. The germline V gene has CDR1 MNHEY and CDR2 SMNVEV (reference sequence). The CDR3, as DNA: TGTGCCAGCAGTCCGAGCGGAGGGACAGCGGTGACAGAGCAGTACTTC. Translating gives CASSPSGGTAVTEQYF.

The chain links TRBV9 to TRBJ2-5; 7 positions match TRBD2. CDR3 size: 15 residues. Trimming removed 1 base from V and 2 bases from J; junction bases left unmatched: 5. CDR1 is SGDLS and CDR2 is YYNGEE in the germline V gene. The CDR3 sequence: CASSVSGAGQETQYF. The CDR3 DNA reads as TGTGCCAGCAGCGTATCCGGAGCGGGACAAGAGACCCAGTACTTC.

This clonotype came up a few times. The rearrangement uses TRBV20-1 and TRBJ2-7; TRBD2 matches at 8 bases. The V segment lost 5 bases and the J segment 1 base; nucleotides outside the gene matches: 10. In germline, CDR1 is DFQATT, CDR2 SNEGSKA (reference sequence). This CDR3 contains 15 residues. CDR3 loop: CSASALAGQSYEQYF. As DNA, the CDR3 is TGCAGTGCTTCCGCTTTAGCGGGGCAATCCTACGAGCAGTACTTC.

As concerns this clonotype: At one of its ends the junction is not consistent with the germline gene, which may arise from a read error. CDR3 loop: CASRLAGGRGTGELFF. The DNA for the CDR3 is TGTGCCAGCAGGTTAGCGGGAGGCCGCGGCACCGGGGAGCTGTTTTTT. The chain has TRBV7-9 and TRBJ2-2; 10 bases map to TRBD2. Germline CDR1 is SEHNR and CDR2 is FQNEAQ (reference sequence). The CDR3 sequence is 16 residues long. Drawing the rest from reference TRBV7-9 and TRBJ2-2, the complete variable domain is DTGVSQNPRHKITKRGQNVTFRCDPISEHNRLYWYRQTLGQGPEFLTYFQNEAQLEKSRLLSDRFSAERPKGSFSTLEIQRTEQGDSAMYLCASRLAGGRGTGELFFGEGSRLTVL.

This clonotype was counted many times. The chain carries TRBV20-1 and TRBJ2-5, with unresolved D. There are 11 residues in the CDR3. The V gene lost 8 bases and the J gene lost 7 bases, with 14 bases spanning the gap. Germline V CDR1 and CDR2: DFQATT, SNEGSKA (reference sequence). The CDR3 is CSSLLSRTQYF. In DNA, the CDR3 is TGCAGTAGCCTTCTGTCCCGGACCCAGTACTTC.

This clonotype was seen a few times. The rearrangement uses TRBV6-5 and TRBJ1-1, with D possibly TRBD1 on 5 matching bases. The CDR3 length is 15 residues. Germline V gene data show CDR1 as MNHEY and CDR2 as SVGAGI. Trimming took off 8 bases at V and 0 bases at J, with 16 bases between the two ends. The CDR3 sequence: CASAPGVHMNTEAFF. CDR3 coding DNA: TGTGCCAGCGCCCCGGGGGTGCACATGAACACTGAAGCTTTCTTT.

V is TRBV20-1 and J is TRBJ2-1; a weak D match, TRBD1 (6 bases). V was clipped by 2 bases and J by 9 bases, with 17 bases between them. The CDR3 sequence is 14 residues long. From germline, CDR1 is DFQATT and CDR2 SNEGSKA (reference sequence). The CDR3 DNA reads as TGCAGTGCTAGAAGGGGACAACCCCCGGGTGAGCAGTTCTTC. Translation gives CSARRGQPPGEQFF.

This clonotype was seen at least ten times. The V gene is TRBV24-1, the J gene TRBJ2-5, with 7 positions matching TRBD1. The CDR3 covers 14 residues. J gave up 2 bases and V 6 bases, and 5 bases lay outside the gene matches. CDR1 is KGHDR and CDR2 is SFDVKD in the germline V gene. The CDR3 DNA sequence: TGTGCCACCAGTCCGGGACAGCTACAAGAGACCCAGTACTTC. This translates into CATSPGQLQETQYF.

The chain uses TRBV7-2 and TRBJ2-7; D gene unclear. The CDR3 loop spans 15 amino acids. Trimming removed 1 base from V and 0 bases from J, with 10 bases in between. Germline V gives CDR1 SGHTA, CDR2 FQGNSA. CDR3 protein: CASSLVLGSSYEQYF. The CDR3 DNA is TGTGCCAGCAGCTTAGTGCTGGGAAGCTCCTACGAGCAGTACTTC.

The CDR3 DNA follows: TGTGCCAGCAGCTTAGAATCCGGGAGGGCCTCCGAGCAGTACTTC. Translation gives CASSLESGRASEQYF. The chain has TRBV7-9 and TRBJ2-7; 8 positions match TRBD2. CDR3 length equals 15 residues. J lost 6 bases, V lost 1 base, and 8 bases had no gene match. CDR1 and CDR2 from the germline V gene are SEHNR and FQNEAQ (reference sequence).

There are a few counts of this clonotype. The gene calls are TRBV7-3 and TRBJ2-1; 8 bases match TRBD2. The CDR3 sequence is 15 residues long. Germline V gene data show CDR1 as SGHTA and CDR2 as FQGTGA. The J segment lost 6 bases and the V segment lost 5 bases, leaving 9 bases of the junction unmatched. This CDR3 is CASSAGGGGGNEQFF. The DNA of the CDR3 is TGTGCCAGCAGCGCCGGGGGGGGCGGAGGCAATGAGCAGTTCTTC.

In its sample, this clonotype was seen a few times. The CDR3 sequence is CASTTNSGRGADTQYF. The CDR3 DNA is TGTGCCAGCACAACCAATAGCGGGAGAGGAGCAGATACGCAGTATTTT. The V call is TRBV9, the J call TRBJ2-3, with 9 positions matching TRBD2. CDR1 and CDR2 from the germline V gene are SGDLS and YYNGEE. With V trimmed by 6 bases and J by 4 bases, 12 bases remained unmatched. This CDR3 is built from 16 residues.

The chain uses TRBV4-2 and TRBJ2-3; D is possibly TRBD2 (6 bases). The CDR3 has 15 amino acids. Trimming left V 1 base short and J 6 bases short, with 14 bases between. Germline loops: CDR1 LGHNA, CDR2 YNFKEQ. The CDR3 sequence is CASSQADRLGDTQYF. CDR3 bases: TGTGCCAGCAGCCAAGCTGACAGACTAGGGGATACGCAGTATTTT.

This clonotype turned up a few times. The chain has TRBV5-1 and TRBJ2-2; no clear D gene. Per the germline V gene, CDR1 is SGHRS and CDR2 is YFSETQ. This CDR3 has 15 residues. The V end lost 4 bases, the J end lost 5 bases, and 15 bases lay between the germline ends. CDR3 loop: CASSLTGPRTGELFF. The CDR3 DNA is TGCGCCAGCAGCCTCACCGGGCCACGAACCGGGGAGCTGTTTTTT.

V usage is TRBV6-2 or TRBV6-3 and J usage is TRBJ2-7, with 11 nucleotides matching TRBD2. Germline CDR1 and CDR2: MNHEY and SVGEGT. The CDR3 has 14 amino acids. V trimming: 7 bases; J trimming: 9 bases; junction bases outside the gene matches: 11. Written as DNA, the CDR3 is TGTGCCAGCATTTCGGGACTAGCGGCCTGGGGGCAGTACTTC. As protein: CASISGLAAWGQYF.

This clonotype occurred a few times. V and J are TRBV5-1 and TRBJ2-5; D is ambiguous. Trimming took 0 bases from V and 3 from J, leaving 6 bases between them. CDR1 and CDR2 (germline): SGHRS, YFSETQ. The CDR3 loop spans 13 amino acids. CDR3 residues: CASSLDLKETQYF. The DNA for the CDR3 is TGCGCCAGCAGCTTGGACTTGAAAGAGACCCAGTACTTC.